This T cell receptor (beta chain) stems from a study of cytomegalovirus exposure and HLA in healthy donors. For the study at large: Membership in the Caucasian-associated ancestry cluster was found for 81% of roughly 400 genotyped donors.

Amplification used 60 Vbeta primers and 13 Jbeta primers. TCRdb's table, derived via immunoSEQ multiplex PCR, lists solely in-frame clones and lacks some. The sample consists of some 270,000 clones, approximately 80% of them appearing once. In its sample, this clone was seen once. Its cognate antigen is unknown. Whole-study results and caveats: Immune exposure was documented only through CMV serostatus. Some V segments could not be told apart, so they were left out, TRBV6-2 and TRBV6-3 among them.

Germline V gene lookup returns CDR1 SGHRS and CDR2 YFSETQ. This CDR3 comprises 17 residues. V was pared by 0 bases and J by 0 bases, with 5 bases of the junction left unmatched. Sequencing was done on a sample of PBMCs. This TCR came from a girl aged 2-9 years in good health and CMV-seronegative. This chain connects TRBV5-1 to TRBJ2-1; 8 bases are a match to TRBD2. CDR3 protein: CASSLAPGGSSYNEQFF. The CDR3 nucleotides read TGCGCCAGCAGCTTGGCCCCGGGAGGGAGCTCCTACAATGAGCAGTTCTTC.